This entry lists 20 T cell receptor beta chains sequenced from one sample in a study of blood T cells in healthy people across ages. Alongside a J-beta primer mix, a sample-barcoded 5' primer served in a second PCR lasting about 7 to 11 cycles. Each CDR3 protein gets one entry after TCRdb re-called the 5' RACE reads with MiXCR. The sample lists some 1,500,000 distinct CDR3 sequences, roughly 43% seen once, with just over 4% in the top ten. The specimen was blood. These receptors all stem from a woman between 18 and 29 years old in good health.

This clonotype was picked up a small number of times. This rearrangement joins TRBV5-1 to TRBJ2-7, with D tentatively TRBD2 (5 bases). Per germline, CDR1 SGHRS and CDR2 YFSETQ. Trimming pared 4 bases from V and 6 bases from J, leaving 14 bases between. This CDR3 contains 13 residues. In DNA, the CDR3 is TGCGCCAGCAGCCGGGATTTTCGAGGCGAGCAGTACTTC. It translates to CASSRDFRGEQYF.

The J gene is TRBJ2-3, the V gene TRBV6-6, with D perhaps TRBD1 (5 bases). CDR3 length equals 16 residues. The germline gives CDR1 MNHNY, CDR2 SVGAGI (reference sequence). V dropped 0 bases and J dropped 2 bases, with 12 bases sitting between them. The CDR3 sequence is CASSYSREGDTDTQYF. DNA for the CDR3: TGTGCCAGCAGTTACTCTCGCGAAGGGGACACAGATACGCAGTATTTT.

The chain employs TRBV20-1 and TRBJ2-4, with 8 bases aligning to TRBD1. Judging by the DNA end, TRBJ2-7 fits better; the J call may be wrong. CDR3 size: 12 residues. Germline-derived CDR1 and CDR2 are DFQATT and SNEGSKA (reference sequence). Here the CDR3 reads CSSEDRAYEQYF. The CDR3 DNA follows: TGCAGTTCTGAGGACAGGGCATACGAGCAGTACTTC.

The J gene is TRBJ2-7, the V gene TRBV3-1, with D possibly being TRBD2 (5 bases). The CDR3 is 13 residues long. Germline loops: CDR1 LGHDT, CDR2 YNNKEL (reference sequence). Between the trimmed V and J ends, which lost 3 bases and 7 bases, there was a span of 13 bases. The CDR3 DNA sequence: TGTGCCAGCAGCCACAGACTAAAGAGTGAGCAGTACTTC. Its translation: CASSHRLKSEQYF.

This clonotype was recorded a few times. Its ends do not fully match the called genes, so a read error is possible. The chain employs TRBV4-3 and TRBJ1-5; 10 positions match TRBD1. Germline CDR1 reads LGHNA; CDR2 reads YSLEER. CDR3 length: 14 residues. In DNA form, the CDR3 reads TGTGCCAGCAGCCAAGGGACAGGGGTTCAGCCCCAGCATTTT. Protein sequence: CASSQGTGVQPQHF.

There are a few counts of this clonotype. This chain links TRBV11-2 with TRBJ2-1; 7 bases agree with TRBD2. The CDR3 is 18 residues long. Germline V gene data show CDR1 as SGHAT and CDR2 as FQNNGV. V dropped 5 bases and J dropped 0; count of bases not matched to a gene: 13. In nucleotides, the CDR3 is TGTGCCAGCAGCCCTCGGGCTAGCGGTTTAAGCTCCTACAATGAGCAGTTCTTC. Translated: CASSPRASGLSSYNEQFF.

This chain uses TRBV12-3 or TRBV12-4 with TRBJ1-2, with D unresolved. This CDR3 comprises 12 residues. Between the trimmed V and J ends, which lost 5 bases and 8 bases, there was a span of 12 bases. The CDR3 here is CASSPRRNGYTF. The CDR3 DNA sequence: TGTGCCAGCAGTCCCAGAAGAAACGGCTACACCTTC.

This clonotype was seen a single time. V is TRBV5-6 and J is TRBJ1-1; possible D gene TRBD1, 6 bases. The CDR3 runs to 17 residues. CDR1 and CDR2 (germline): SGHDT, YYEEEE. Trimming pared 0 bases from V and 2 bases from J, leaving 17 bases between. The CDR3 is CASSLGPNRAANTEAFF. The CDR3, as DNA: TGTGCCAGCAGCTTGGGCCCGAACAGGGCCGCAAACACTGAAGCTTTCTTT. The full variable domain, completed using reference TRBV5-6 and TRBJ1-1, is DAGVTQSPTHLIKTRGQQVTLRCSPKSGHDTVSWYQQALGQGPQFIFQYYEEEERQRGNFPDRFSGHQFPNYSSELNVNALLLGDSALYLCASSLGPNRAANTEAFFGQGTRLTVV.

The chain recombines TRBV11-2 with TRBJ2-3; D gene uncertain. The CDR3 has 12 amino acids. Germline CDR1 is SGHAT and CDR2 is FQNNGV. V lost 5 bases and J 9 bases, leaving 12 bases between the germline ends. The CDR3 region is CASSVSVGTQYF. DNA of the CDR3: TGTGCCAGCAGCGTATCCGTGGGGACGCAGTATTTT.

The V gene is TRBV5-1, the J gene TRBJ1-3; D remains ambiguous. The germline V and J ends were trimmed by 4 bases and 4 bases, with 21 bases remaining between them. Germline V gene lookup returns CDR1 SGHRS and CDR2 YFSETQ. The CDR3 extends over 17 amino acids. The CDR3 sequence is CASSASSGISAGNTIYF. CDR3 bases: TGCGCCAGCAGCGCCTCGTCCGGGATCAGCGCAGGAAACACCATATATTTT. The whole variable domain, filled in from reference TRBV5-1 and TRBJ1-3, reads KAGVTQTPRYLIKTRGQQVTLSCSPISGHRSVSWYQQTPGQGLQFLFEYFSETQRNKGNFPGRFSGRQFSNSRSEMNVSTLELGDSALYLCASSASSGISAGNTIYFGEGSWLTVV.

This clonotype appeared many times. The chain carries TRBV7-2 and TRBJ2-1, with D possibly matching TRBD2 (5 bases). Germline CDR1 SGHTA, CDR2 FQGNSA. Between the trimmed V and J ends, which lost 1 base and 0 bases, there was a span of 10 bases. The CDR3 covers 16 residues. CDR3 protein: CASSLGGRSSYNEQFF. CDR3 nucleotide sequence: TGTGCCAGCAGCTTAGGTGGGAGAAGCTCCTACAATGAGCAGTTCTTC.

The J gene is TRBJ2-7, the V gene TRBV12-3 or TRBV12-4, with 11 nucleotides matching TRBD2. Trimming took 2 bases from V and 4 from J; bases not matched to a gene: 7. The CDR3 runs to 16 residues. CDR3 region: CASSLSLAGGQYEQYF. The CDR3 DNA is TGTGCCAGCAGTTTATCGCTAGCGGGGGGCCAATACGAGCAGTACTTC.

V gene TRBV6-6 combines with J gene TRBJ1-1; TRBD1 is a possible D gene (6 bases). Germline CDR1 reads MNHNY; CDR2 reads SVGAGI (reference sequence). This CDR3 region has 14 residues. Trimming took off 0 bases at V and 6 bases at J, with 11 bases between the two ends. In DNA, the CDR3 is TGTGCCAGCAGTTACTCGGCCAGGGGCCCTGAAGCTTTCTTT. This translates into CASSYSARGPEAFF.

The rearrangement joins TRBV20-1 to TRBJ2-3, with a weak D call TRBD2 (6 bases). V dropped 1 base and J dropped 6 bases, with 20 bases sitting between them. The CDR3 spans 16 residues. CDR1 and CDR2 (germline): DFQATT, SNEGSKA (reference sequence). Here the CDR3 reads CSARGGSWGGQDTQYF. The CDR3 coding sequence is TGCAGTGCTAGAGGAGGCTCGTGGGGAGGCCAGGATACGCAGTATTTT.

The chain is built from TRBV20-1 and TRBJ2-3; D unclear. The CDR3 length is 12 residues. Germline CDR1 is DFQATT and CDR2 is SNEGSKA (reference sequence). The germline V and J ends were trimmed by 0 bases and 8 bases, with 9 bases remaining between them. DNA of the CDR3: TGCAGTGCTAGAGAGACTGTAACTACGCAGTATTTT. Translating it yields CSARETVTTQYF.

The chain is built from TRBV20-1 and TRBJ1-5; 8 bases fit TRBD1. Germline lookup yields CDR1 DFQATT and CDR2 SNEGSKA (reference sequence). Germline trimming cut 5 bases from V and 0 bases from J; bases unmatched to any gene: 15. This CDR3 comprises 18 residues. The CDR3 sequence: CSASSGAGGLSSNQPQHF. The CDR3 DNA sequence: TGCAGTGCTTCTAGCGGGGCAGGGGGCCTTTCTAGCAATCAGCCCCAGCATTTT.

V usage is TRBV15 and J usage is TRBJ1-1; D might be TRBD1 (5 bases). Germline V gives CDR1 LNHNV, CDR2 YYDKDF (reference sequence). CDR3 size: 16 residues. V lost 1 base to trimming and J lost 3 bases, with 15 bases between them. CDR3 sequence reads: CATSRAYNPQDTEAFF. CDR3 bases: TGTGCCACCAGCAGAGCTTACAATCCACAGGACACTGAAGCTTTCTTT.

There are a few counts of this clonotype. CDR3 in DNA: TGTGCCAGCAGTTCGCCCGGGACAGGAATGCGTGTTGAGCAGTTCTTC. Amino acids: CASSSPGTGMRVEQFF. The V gene is TRBV12-3 or TRBV12-4, the J gene TRBJ2-1; 8 bases map to TRBD1. Trimming at V came to 4 bases and at J to 9 bases, leaving 14 bases not matched to a gene. This CDR3 has 16 residues.

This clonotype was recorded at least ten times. The CDR3 loop reads CASSQANYGYTF. The DNA for the CDR3 is TGCGCCAGCAGCCAGGCGAACTATGGCTACACCTTC. The chain recombines TRBV4-1 with TRBJ1-2; no clear D. The CDR3 runs 12 residues. Germline values: CDR1 MGHRA, CDR2 YSYEKL. The V end lost 3 bases, the J end lost 2 bases, and 4 bases lay between the germline ends.

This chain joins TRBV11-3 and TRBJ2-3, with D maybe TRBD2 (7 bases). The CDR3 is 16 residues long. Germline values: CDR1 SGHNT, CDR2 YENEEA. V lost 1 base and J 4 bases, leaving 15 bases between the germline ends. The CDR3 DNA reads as TGTGCCAGCAGCTTAGGAGGGGGGGGCCGCGCAGATACGCAGTATTTT. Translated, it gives CASSLGGGGRADTQYF.